Detailed here is one TCR beta chain. Its antigen remains unknown. Germline lookup yields CDR1 SNHLY and CDR2 FYNNEI. There are 15 residues in the CDR3. V was cut by 0 bases and J by 1 base, with 9 bases left in between. This record belongs to a study of T cell responses to AZD1222 COVID-19 vaccine. General study points: None of the repertoires were sampled until the peak T cell response had passed. Once two AZD1222 doses were given, Spike-specific TCR breadth and depth went up. Unmutated regions of variants are reportedly targeted by nearly half of spike-specific TCRs.

Sequenced by immunoSEQ multiplex PCR; TCRdb stores in-frame clones only, minus some. This table holds about 85,000 clones, 80% to 90% found once. The sequences come from peripheral blood, collected on day 0 of AZD1222 vaccination. This TCR derives from an adult in good health. The J gene is TRBJ1-1, the V gene TRBV2; D might be TRBD1 (5 bases). CDR3 in amino acids: CASSEAGPSNTEAFF. The CDR3 DNA is TGTGCCAGCAGTGAAGCGGGACCCTCGAACACTGAAGCTTTCTTT.